This T cell receptor (beta chain) was recovered during a study of CD8 T cells in Susac syndrome. CDR1 is MNHEY and CDR2 is SMNVEV in the germline V gene (reference sequence). Trimming stripped 3 bases from V and 6 bases from J, with 17 bases between. The CDR3 has 16 amino acids. Random hexamers primed reverse transcription of about 0.45 to 1 ug RNA. MiXCR, run by TCRdb on the immunoSEQ multiplex PCR reads, gives a single entry per CDR3 protein. The table has around 150,000 distinct CDR3 sequences, 90% to 96% seen once. This sequence joins TRBV27 and TRBJ2-2, with D perhaps matching TRBD1 (6 bases). The source of this sequence is a human donor with Susac syndrome. The source material was CD4+ T cells from PBMCs. CDR3 sequence reads: CASSLYSGATPGELFF. In DNA form, the CDR3 reads TGTGCCAGCAGTTTGTACTCAGGGGCCACCCCCGGGGAGCTGTTTTTT.